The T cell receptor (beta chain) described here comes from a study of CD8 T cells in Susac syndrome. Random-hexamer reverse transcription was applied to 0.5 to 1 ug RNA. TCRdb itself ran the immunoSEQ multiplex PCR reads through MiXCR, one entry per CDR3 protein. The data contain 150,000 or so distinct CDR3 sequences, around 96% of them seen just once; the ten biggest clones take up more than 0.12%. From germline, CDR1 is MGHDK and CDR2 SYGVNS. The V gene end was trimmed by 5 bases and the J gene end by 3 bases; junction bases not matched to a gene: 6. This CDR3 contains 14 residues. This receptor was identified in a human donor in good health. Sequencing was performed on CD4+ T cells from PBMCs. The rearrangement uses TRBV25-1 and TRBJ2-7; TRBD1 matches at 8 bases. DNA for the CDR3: TGTGCCAGCAGTCCACAGGGGGGCCTCTACGAGCAGTACTTC. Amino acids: CASSPQGGLYEQYF.